These T cell receptor beta chains were read from a single sample in a study of identical twins. TCRdb recomputed calls from the 5' RACE reads with MiXCR, one row per CDR3 protein. The sample records roughly 280,000 distinct CDR3 sequences, nearly 9.5% being singletons. The sample also formed part of further work on yellow fever vaccine responses in identical twins.

The sequencing input was CD8+ T cells sorted from blood. These receptors all come from a young woman in good health. Each CDR3 is given with its conserved first and last residue. The D gene is left open where the match is weak. The size field is filled for only some rows; it gives once, few, many or a size class.

v_gene,d_gene,abundance,j_gene,CDR3nt,CDR3aa
TRBV7-9,TRBD1,many,TRBJ2-5,TGTGCCAGCAGCACACAGGGGGCCGGAGAGACCCAGTACTTC,CASSTQGAGETQYF
TRBV20-1,TRBD2,-,TRBJ2-4,TGCAGTGCTAGAATGTCCGGGACTAGCTCGGTCGCACAGTACTTC,CSARMSGTSSVAQYF
TRBV19,-,few,TRBJ2-7,TGTGCCAGTCGCCCCACGGGGGAGCAGTACTTC,CASRPTGEQYF
TRBV29-1,-,many,TRBJ2-1,TGCAGCGTTGAAGAAGGGGCGGGGGAGCAGTTCTTC,CSVEEGAGEQFF
TRBV6-5,-,many,TRBJ1-2,TGTGCCAGCAGTTACTCCTCAGGGTCGCTCGGCTACACCTTC,CASSYSSGSLGYTF
TRBV10-3,TRBD2,-,TRBJ2-7,TGTGCCATCAGCTTACCCTCCCTAACTAGCGGCCTTACCTACGAGCAGTACTTC,CAISLPSLTSGLTYEQYF
TRBV29-1,-,many,TRBJ2-7,TGCAGCGTTGTGACGCCGGGAATTATCTCCTACGAGCAGTACTTC,CSVVTPGIISYEQYF
TRBV7-9,-,few,TRBJ2-1,TGTGCCAGCAGCTTAGTAGGTTCGGGGGCCTACAATGAGCAGTTCTTC,CASSLVGSGAYNEQFF
TRBV15,-,many,TRBJ2-1,TGTGCCACCAGCAGGACCATAGGGGGGACTCACAATGAGCAGTTCTTC,CATSRTIGGTHNEQFF
TRBV28,TRBD1,many,TRBJ2-1,TGTGCCAGCAACCCTGGGACAGACTACAATGAGCAGTTCTTC,CASNPGTDYNEQFF
TRBV13,-,many,TRBJ2-3,TGTGCCAGCAGCAGCGTCCTTTGGTCCGCAGATACGCAGTATTTT,CASSSVLWSADTQYF
TRBV7-8,-,many,TRBJ2-1,TGTGCCAGCAGCTTACCCCGACTAGTTTATGAGCAGTTCTTC,CASSLPRLVYEQFF
TRBV6-1,-,-,TRBJ2-1,TGTGCCAGCAGTGAAGGGGCCAGCTCCTACAATGAGCAGTTCTTC,CASSEGASSYNEQFF
TRBV15,-,few,TRBJ2-2,TGTGCCACCAGCCGCACAGACTCGAACACCGGGGAGCTGTTTTTT,CATSRTDSNTGELFF
TRBV12-3/TRBV12-4,TRBD1,few,TRBJ2-7,TGTGCCAGCAGTTACGGACAGGGAGGAGGATACGAGCAGTACTTC,CASSYGQGGGYEQYF